The 9 T cell receptor beta chains reported below all come from one sample, sequenced in a study of blood T cell repertoires in COVID-19 (TCRdb year 2020). Library creation used the immunoSEQ multiplex PCR assay. Imported from immuneACCESS, the table was reduced by TCRdb to in-frame sequences with V and J called. These copies leave out some clones; in studies compared against another copy, an unresolved V gene accounts for under half, and the cause of the remainder is not known. The sample profile shows roughly 230,000 clones; approximately 81% of them were found once. Under 8% of the sample comes from the top ten. The sample comprised PBMCs or T cells enriched from blood (not recorded which). These TCRs come from a woman in her forties or fifties who had been exposed to COVID-19.

This clone was seen a few times. The chain has TRBV7-8 and TRBJ1-2; tentative D call: TRBD1 (6 bases). This CDR3 is 14 amino acids long. Germline CDR1 and CDR2: SGHVS and FQNEAQ. V was pared by 3 bases and J by 2 bases, with 10 bases between. CDR3 bases: TGTGCCAGCAGCTTGGGACATTCCAACTATGGCTACACCTTC. It yields the protein CASSLGHSNYGYTF.

This chain connects TRBV7-7 to TRBJ2-5, with no clear D. The V and J ends lost 1 base and 0 bases respectively, with 6 bases between them. The CDR3 contains 14 residues. Germline loops: CDR1 SSHAT, CDR2 FNYEAQ (reference sequence). This chain's CDR3 is CASSLGSHQETQYF. For the CDR3, the DNA is TGTGCCAGCAGCTTAGGTAGTCACCAAGAGACCCAGTACTTC.

The chain carries TRBV5-1 and TRBJ2-4; D perhaps matches TRBD2 (6 bases). CDR1 SGHRS and CDR2 YFSETQ come from the germline V gene. Trimming took off 1 base at V and 8 bases at J, with 19 bases between the two ends. CDR3 length: 16 residues. The CDR3 DNA sequence: TGCGCCAGCAGCTTGTGGGGAGAGGGAAGGAGGGACATTCAGTACTTC. This encodes CASSLWGEGRRDIQYF.

The genes are TRBV5-1 and TRBJ2-7; 10 bases match TRBD2. Unmatched junction bases numbered 6, after V lost 4 bases and J lost 5 bases. Germline CDR1 is SGHRS and CDR2 is YFSETQ. The CDR3 loop spans 14 amino acids. The CDR3 is CASSVLLAGHEQYF. For the CDR3, the DNA is TGCGCCAGCAGCGTCTTACTAGCGGGGCACGAGCAGTACTTC.

The chain couples TRBV21-1 to TRBJ2-3; TRBD1, as called in the table, went unchecked against the DNA. TRBV21-1 is labeled a pseudogene. The CDR3 is 13 residues long. This CDR3 is CASSKQGVDTQYF. In DNA form, the CDR3 reads TGTGCCAGCAGCAAACAAGGGGTAGATACGCAGTATTTT.

The rearrangement uses TRBV5-4 and TRBJ2-7; 7 bases fit TRBD1. This CDR3 is built from 12 residues. Germline loops: CDR1 SGHNT, CDR2 YYREEE (reference sequence). V was pared by 4 bases and J by 7 bases, with 5 bases of the junction left unmatched. The CDR3 nucleotides read TGTGCCAGCAGCAAGCGACAGGGAGAGCAGTACTTC. It yields the protein CASSKRQGEQYF.

The chain links TRBV11-2 to TRBJ2-1; TRBD1 agrees at 7 bases. CDR1 SGHAT and CDR2 FQNNGV come from the germline V gene. J gave up 7 bases and V 1 base, and 10 bases lay outside the gene matches. The CDR3 length is 16 residues. CDR3 sequence reads: CASSLVPSTGINEQFF. The CDR3 bases are TGTGCCAGCAGCTTAGTTCCATCGACAGGGATAAATGAGCAGTTCTTC.

This sequence joins TRBV3-1 (or the pseudogene TRBV3-2) and TRBJ2-5; D gene ambiguous. The germline gives CDR1 LGHDT, CDR2 YNNKEL (reference sequence). The CDR3 spans 15 residues. The V gene lost 0 bases and the J gene lost 5 bases, with 13 bases spanning the gap. The CDR3 DNA follows: TGTGCCAGCAGCCAAGATAGGCTAGTTGAGGAGACCCAGTACTTC. It translates to CASSQDRLVEETQYF.

The rearrangement joins TRBV5-1 to TRBJ1-1, with a weak D call TRBD1 (6 bases). Germline V CDR1 and CDR2: SGHRS, YFSETQ. The V gene lost 3 bases and the J gene lost 1 base, with 19 bases spanning the gap. The CDR3 has 17 amino acids. CDR3 DNA sequence: TGCGCCAGCAGCTCTCTAGGAGGGGGGGATAGGAACACTGAAGCTTTCTTT. It codes for CASSSLGGGDRNTEAFF.